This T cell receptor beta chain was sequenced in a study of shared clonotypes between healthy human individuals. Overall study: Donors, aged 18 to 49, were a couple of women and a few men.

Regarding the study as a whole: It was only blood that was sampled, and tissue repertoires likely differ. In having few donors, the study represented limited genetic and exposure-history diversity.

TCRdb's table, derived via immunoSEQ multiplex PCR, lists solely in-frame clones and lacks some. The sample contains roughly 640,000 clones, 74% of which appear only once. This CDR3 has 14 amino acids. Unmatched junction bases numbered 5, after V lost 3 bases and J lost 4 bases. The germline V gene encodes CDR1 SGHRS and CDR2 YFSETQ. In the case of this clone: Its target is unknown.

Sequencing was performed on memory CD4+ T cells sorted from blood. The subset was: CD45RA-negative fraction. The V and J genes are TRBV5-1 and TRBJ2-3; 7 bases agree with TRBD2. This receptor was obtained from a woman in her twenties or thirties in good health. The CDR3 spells CASSYGLEADTQYF. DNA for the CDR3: TGCGCCAGCAGCTATGGACTAGAAGCAGATACGCAGTATTTT. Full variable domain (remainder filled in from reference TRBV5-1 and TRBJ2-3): KAGVTQTPRYLIKTRGQQVTLSCSPISGHRSVSWYQQTPGQGLQFLFEYFSETQRNKGNFPGRFSGRQFSNSRSEMNVSTLELGDSALYLCASSYGLEADTQYFGPGTRLTVL.